The clone carrying this TCR beta chain is a singleton in its sample. Antigen: not known. The CDR3 has 19 residues. J gave up 7 bases and V 2 bases, and 15 bases lay outside the gene matches. CDR1 and CDR2 from the germline V gene are SGHRS and YFSETQ. This record comes from a study of cytomegalovirus exposure and HLA in healthy donors. Study-wide results and limits: In a later analysis, parvovirus B19, influenza, CMV and Epstein-Barr virus appeared linked to several top co-occurrence clusters.

The study ran its PCR with 60 Vbeta and 13 Jbeta primers. TCRdb's table, derived via immunoSEQ multiplex PCR, lists solely in-frame clones and lacks some. The repertoire holds about 160,000 clones, with approximately 74% as singletons. The J gene is TRBJ2-1, the V gene TRBV5-1; 13 positions agree with TRBD2. The sample comprised PBMCs. The sequence came from a woman aged 30 to 39 in good health and CMV-seronegative. CDR3 coding DNA: TGCGCCAGCAGCTTCCAGGGAGGAGGACTAGCGGGAGAGAATAATGAGCAGTTCTTC. It codes for CASSFQGGGLAGENNEQFF.